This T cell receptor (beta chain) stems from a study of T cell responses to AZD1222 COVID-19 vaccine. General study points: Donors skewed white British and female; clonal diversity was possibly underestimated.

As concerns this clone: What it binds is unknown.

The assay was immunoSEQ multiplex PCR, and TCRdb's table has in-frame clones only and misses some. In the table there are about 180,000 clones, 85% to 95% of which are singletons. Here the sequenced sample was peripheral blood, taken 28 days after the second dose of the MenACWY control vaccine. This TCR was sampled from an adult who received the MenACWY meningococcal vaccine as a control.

The CDR3 DNA reads as TGTGCCAGCAGCTTAGACGGCAGCATAACTTTCTTT. It encodes CASSLDGSITFF. V is TRBV11-2 and J is TRBJ1-1; unclear D gene. The CDR3 spans 12 residues. Trimming took 0 bases from V and 12 from J, leaving 11 bases between them. In germline, CDR1 is SGHAT, CDR2 FQNNGV.